Listed here are 23 T cell receptor beta chains from one sample, sequenced in a study of cytomegalovirus exposure and HLA in healthy donors. A multiplex PCR was run with 60 Vbeta primers and 13 Jbeta primers. The method was immunoSEQ multiplex PCR; TCRdb's version includes in-frame clones alone and lacks a portion of them. This sample has roughly 160,000 clones, with 71% found just once. Sequenced sample: PBMCs. All receptors derive from a woman in her twenties or thirties in good health and CMV-seronegative.

The chain links TRBV10-3 to TRBJ1-4; D call uncertain. The V end was cut by 1 base, the J end by 7 bases, with 16 bases between. Germline V lookup: CDR1 ENHRY, CDR2 SYGVKD. The CDR3 covers 16 residues. The CDR3 region has the DNA TGTGCCATCAGTGAGTGGAGGAGGGATGTCAGTGAAAAACTGTTTTTT. It encodes CAISEWRRDVSEKLFF.

The chain is built from TRBV13 and TRBJ2-1; D unclear. V was clipped by 4 bases and J by 7 bases, with 5 bases between them. The CDR3 sequence is 11 residues long. Germline lookup yields CDR1 PRHDT and CDR2 FYEKMQ (reference sequence). Written as DNA, the CDR3 is TGTGCCAGCAGCTCGGGTAATGAGCAGTTCTTC. This gives the protein CASSSGNEQFF. Full variable domain (rest looked up from reference TRBV13 and TRBJ2-1): AAGVIQSPRHLIKEKRETATLKCYPIPRHDTVYWYQQGPGQDPQFLISFYEKMQSDKGSIPDRFSAQQFSDYHSELNMSSLELGDSALYFCASSSGNEQFFGPGTRLTVL.

The chain employs TRBV9 and TRBJ1-5, with D possibly being TRBD1 (6 bases). The CDR3 spans 15 residues. Looked up from germline, CDR1 is SGDLS and CDR2 is YYNGEE. V dropped 0 bases and J dropped 11 bases, with 18 bases sitting between them. The CDR3, as DNA: TGTGCCAGCAGCGTAGGTTGGGAGGGGGATCTGGCCCAGCATTTT. It yields the protein CASSVGWEGDLAQHF.

Remarks on this clone: The same CDR3 also results from other DNA sequences found in this sample. The V gene is TRBV5-1, the J gene TRBJ1-2; maybe TRBD1 (5 bases). CDR1 and CDR2 from the germline V gene are SGHRS and YFSETQ. V was clipped by 2 bases and J by 8 bases, with 13 bases between them. The CDR3 is 13 residues long. The CDR3 protein is CASSLAGLSGYTF. As DNA, the CDR3 is TGCGCCAGCAGCTTAGCGGGACTGAGCGGCTACACCTTC.

This clone has a handful of counts. V gene TRBV19 combines with J gene TRBJ2-3, with a possible D match to TRBD1 (6 bases). The CDR3 runs 14 residues. Germline V gives CDR1 LNHDA, CDR2 SQIVND (reference sequence). Trimming took off 10 bases at V and 0 bases at J, with 14 bases between the two ends. Written as DNA, the CDR3 is TGTGCCACCAACGAGGACAGAAGCACAGATACGCAGTATTTT. Amino acids: CATNEDRSTDTQYF.

A single count supports this clone. This sequence joins TRBV7-9 and TRBJ1-5; D unresolved. This CDR3 has 12 residues. Trimming shortened V by 5 bases and J by 5 bases, and 7 bases separated the two germline ends. Germline-derived CDR1 and CDR2 are SEHNR and FQNEAQ (reference sequence). CDR3 sequence: CASSPRDQPQHF. CDR3 in DNA: TGTGCCAGCAGCCCACGGGATCAGCCCCAGCATTTT.

The gene calls are TRBV27 and TRBJ1-1; TRBD1 matches at 7 bases. The length of the CDR3 is 13 residues. The germline CDR1 and CDR2 sequences are MNHEY and SMNVEV (reference sequence). After removal of 2 bases from V and 5 bases from J, the junction contained 2 bases not matched to a gene. The CDR3 DNA is TGTGCCAGCAGTTTAACCAGGGGGACTGAAGCTTTCTTT. Its protein product is CASSLTRGTEAFF.

The V and J genes are TRBV7-3 and TRBJ2-5; no clear D. CDR3 length: 13 residues. The germline V gene has CDR1 SGHTA and CDR2 FQGTGA. V lost 2 bases and J 5 bases, leaving 9 bases between the germline ends. CDR3 in amino acids: CASSLGSEETQYF. The CDR3 DNA sequence: TGTGCCAGCAGCTTAGGTTCGGAGGAGACCCAGTACTTC.

The genes are TRBV4-1 and TRBJ2-3, with D tentatively TRBD1 (6 bases). The CDR3 covers 17 residues. Germline V gives CDR1 MGHRA, CDR2 YSYEKL. The ends were cut back, 3 bases at V and 5 bases at J, with 21 bases in the middle. CDR3 amino acids: CASSHSPLDSQVDTQYF. CDR3 nucleotide sequence: TGCGCCAGCAGCCACTCTCCCCTGGACAGTCAAGTAGATACGCAGTATTTT.

This chain links TRBV2 with TRBJ2-1; TRBD1 might be the D (5 bases). Germline lookup yields CDR1 SNHLY and CDR2 FYNNEI. The CDR3 has 13 residues. With 6 bases removed from V and 4 bases from J, the gap between germline ends came to 10 bases. The CDR3 loop reads CASRAGQYNEQFF. The CDR3 DNA reads TGTGCCAGCAGGGCCGGACAATACAATGAGCAGTTCTTC.

This clone has just a few counts. The chain carries TRBV2 and TRBJ1-4, with D possibly TRBD1 on 6 matching bases. V dropped 3 bases and J dropped 0 bases, with 11 bases sitting between them. The CDR3 runs to 16 residues. Germline V gene lookup returns CDR1 SNHLY and CDR2 FYNNEI. The CDR3: CASSDRDTATNEKLFF. In DNA, the CDR3 is TGTGCCAGCAGTGATCGGGACACCGCAACTAATGAAAAACTGTTTTTT.

The chain has TRBV4-1 and TRBJ2-2; TRBD2 matches at 10 bases. V shed 5 bases and J 4 bases; nucleotides not matched to a gene: 13. This CDR3 is built from 18 residues. Germline assignment: CDR1 MGHRA and CDR2 YSYEKL. Written as DNA, the CDR3 is TGCGCCAGCAGCGAACTAAGCGGGAGGGCCCGGGGCACCGGGGAGCTGTTTTTT. Protein product: CASSELSGRARGTGELFF.

The chain joins TRBV9 to TRBJ1-5; tentative D call: TRBD1 (5 bases). The CDR3 is 14 amino acids. Deletions cut 4 bases from V and 5 bases from J, with 13 bases between. The germline V gene encodes CDR1 SGDLS and CDR2 YYNGEE. DNA of the CDR3: TGTGCCAGCAGCCCCGGGGGGAAGTATCAGCCCCAGCATTTT. The encoded protein is CASSPGGKYQPQHF. Together with reference TRBV9 and TRBJ1-5, the CDR3 gives the full variable domain: DSGVTQTPKHLITATGQRVTLRCSPRSGDLSVYWYQQSLDQGLQFLIQYYNGEERAKGNILERFSAQQFPDLHSELNLSSLELGDSALYFCASSPGGKYQPQHFGDGTRLSIL.

The rearrangement links TRBV2 to TRBJ2-7, with a possible D match to TRBD1 (7 bases). The V end lost 8 bases, the J end lost 6 bases, and 23 bases lay between the germline ends. The CDR3 covers 15 residues. CDR1 and CDR2 from the germline V gene are SNHLY and FYNNEI. The CDR3: CASGLRQGGEGEQYF. In DNA, the CDR3 is TGTGCCAGCGGACTTCGACAGGGCGGGGAAGGCGAGCAGTACTTC.

This clone has only a few counts. The gene calls are TRBV6-5 and TRBJ1-5; perhaps TRBD1 as D (5 bases). Germline assignment: CDR1 MNHEY and CDR2 SVGAGI. The germline V and J ends were trimmed by 4 bases and 5 bases, with 6 bases remaining between them. This CDR3 has 12 amino acids. CDR3: CASSSGDQPQHF. CDR3 bases: TGTGCCAGCAGTTCGGGGGATCAGCCCCAGCATTTT.

Here the CDR3 reads CASSPGQHGYEQYF. The CDR3 DNA follows: TGTGCCAGCAGCCCCGGACAACACGGGTACGAGCAGTACTTC. The chain joins TRBV5-6 to TRBJ2-7; D may be TRBD1 (5 bases). Germline CDR1 is SGHDT and CDR2 is YYEEEE. Trimming left V 4 bases short and J 4 bases short, with 15 bases between. The length of the CDR3 is 14 residues.

The genes are TRBV21-1 and TRBJ2-7; the D call in the table, TRBD1, was not verified against the DNA. TRBV21-1 is designated a pseudogene. This CDR3 region has 14 residues. The CDR3 DNA follows: TGTGCCAGTCAGACCGGGACAGGGGTCTACGAGCAGTACTTC. Translation gives CASQTGTGVYEQYF.

The chain couples TRBV4-1 to TRBJ1-3; the D is unclear. V was trimmed by 0 bases and J by 2 bases, leaving 11 bases between them. Germline CDR1 and CDR2: MGHRA and YSYEKL. The CDR3 is 16 residues long. The DNA for the CDR3 is TGCGCCAGCAGCCAAGATTCGGAGGGCGCTGGAAACACCATATATTTT. It yields the protein CASSQDSEGAGNTIYF.

The chain links TRBV5-6 to TRBJ1-2, with a possible D match to TRBD1 (5 bases). Germline values: CDR1 SGHDT, CDR2 YYEEEE. Trimming took off 4 bases at V and 0 bases at J, with 16 bases between the two ends. The length of the CDR3 is 16 residues. This chain's CDR3 is CASSPGGARANYGYTF. The CDR3 DNA reads TGTGCCAGCAGCCCCGGAGGGGCCAGAGCTAACTATGGCTACACCTTC.

This clone was picked up a small number of times. The chain carries TRBV5-1 and TRBJ2-1, with TRBD2 matching 13 bases. The CDR3 is made up of 18 amino acids. After removal of 0 bases from V and 0 bases from J, the junction contained 3 bases not matched to a gene. Germline V gene data show CDR1 as SGHRS and CDR2 as YFSETQ. CDR3 nucleotides: TGCGCCAGCAGCTTGGGACTAGCGGGAGGCTACTCCTACAATGAGCAGTTCTTC. Translating it yields CASSLGLAGGYSYNEQFF.

This chain uses TRBV5-1 with TRBJ1-2, with 8 bases identical to TRBD1. Germline lookup yields CDR1 SGHRS and CDR2 YFSETQ. V shed 2 bases and J 2 bases; nucleotides not matched to a gene: 17. The length of the CDR3 is 19 residues. CDR3 protein: CASSFEPNGPGGTNYGYTF. The CDR3 DNA follows: TGCGCCAGCAGCTTTGAACCTAACGGGCCAGGGGGCACCAACTATGGCTACACCTTC. Full variable domain (missing parts from reference TRBV5-1 and TRBJ1-2): KAGVTQTPRYLIKTRGQQVTLSCSPISGHRSVSWYQQTPGQGLQFLFEYFSETQRNKGNFPGRFSGRQFSNSRSEMNVSTLELGDSALYLCASSFEPNGPGGTNYGYTFGSGTRLTVV.

The chain joins TRBV14 to TRBJ1-1; possible D gene TRBD1, 5 bases. The V gene's germline CDR1 is SGHDN and CDR2 FVKESK. The CDR3 is 14 residues long. Trimming shortened V by 0 bases and J by 4 bases, and 9 bases separated the two germline ends. Here the CDR3 reads CASSQDLRVTEAFF. For the CDR3, the DNA is TGTGCCAGCAGCCAAGATCTCAGGGTCACTGAAGCTTTCTTT.

This clone has just a few counts. V is TRBV7-6 and J is TRBJ1-1; 7 positions agree with TRBD1. The CDR3 sequence is 11 residues long. V lost 4 bases and J lost 11; bases outside the gene matches: 4. The V gene's germline CDR1 is SGHVS and CDR2 FNYEAQ. The CDR3 protein is CASSSGQRAFF. As DNA, the CDR3 is TGTGCCAGCAGCTCGGGACAGAGGGCTTTCTTT.